The 19 T cell receptor beta chains presented below share a single source sample, sequenced in a study of T cell responses to AZD1222 COVID-19 vaccine. Sequencing used immunoSEQ multiplex PCR; TCRdb keeps in-frame clones, though not all of them. Of 110,000 or so clones listed, about 89% are singletons. This specimen consisted of peripheral blood, obtained 28 days after the second AZD1222 dose. The receptors shown here come from an adult who received the AZD1222 COVID-19 vaccine.

The CDR3 protein is CASSQASGIGYNEQFF. DNA for the CDR3: TGTGCCAGCAGCCAAGCAAGCGGGATCGGTTACAATGAGCAGTTCTTC. The rearrangement uses TRBV4-2 and TRBJ2-1; 7 nucleotides align to TRBD2. The V gene end was trimmed by 1 base and the J gene end by 4 bases; junction bases not matched to a gene: 7. The germline CDR1 and CDR2 sequences are LGHNA and YNFKEQ. The CDR3 has 16 amino acids.

CDR3 nucleotide sequence: TGTGCCAGCAGCCACTTGGGACAAGGGAACATTCAGTACTTC. This gives the protein CASSHLGQGNIQYF. This chain uses TRBV3-1 (or the pseudogene TRBV3-2) with TRBJ2-4; TRBD1 is a possible D gene (6 bases). V shed 3 bases and J shed 7 bases, with 13 bases lying between them. Germline values: CDR1 LGHDT, CDR2 YNNKEL (reference sequence). This CDR3 is 14 amino acids long.

The J gene is TRBJ2-7, the V gene TRBV28; D is uncertain. Trimming removed 4 bases from V and 3 bases from J, with 7 bases in between. Germline lookup yields CDR1 MDHEN and CDR2 SYDVKM. The CDR3 runs to 12 residues. The CDR3 loop reads CASSSKSYEQYF. The CDR3 DNA reads TGTGCCAGCAGTTCCAAAAGCTACGAGCAGTACTTC.

A few counts support this clone. This chain joins TRBV6-1 and TRBJ2-7, with D tentatively TRBD1 or TRBD2 (6 bases each). This CDR3 comprises 15 residues. From germline, CDR1 is MNHNS and CDR2 SASEGT. Trimming removed 1 base at V and 7 bases at J, with 17 bases between. As DNA, the CDR3 is TGTGCCAGCAGTGAAGTCCGAACGGGGGCGGGTGAGCAGTACTTC. Its protein is CASSEVRTGAGEQYF.

The rearrangement joins TRBV7-9 to TRBJ2-2; TRBD2 aligns across 12 bases. CDR3 length: 16 amino acids. After removal of 4 bases from V and 4 bases from J, the junction contained 4 bases not matched to a gene. In germline, CDR1 is SEHNR, CDR2 FQNEAQ (reference sequence). In DNA, the CDR3 is TGTGCCAGCAGCTCTAGCGGGAGGGCCCCCACCGGGGAGCTGTTTTTT. This translates into CASSSSGRAPTGELFF.

A single count supports this clone. The V and J genes are TRBV7-3 and TRBJ2-5, with TRBD1 identical over 7 bases. From germline, CDR1 is SGHTA and CDR2 FQGTGA. The ends lost 3 bases at V and 3 bases at J; junction bases unmatched: 1. The CDR3 consists of 13 residues. The DNA for the CDR3 is TGTGCCAGCAGCTTTGACAGGGAAGAGACCCAGTACTTC. Its protein product is CASSFDREETQYF. Together with reference TRBV7-3 and TRBJ2-5, the CDR3 gives the full variable domain: GAGVSQTPSNKVTEKGKYVELRCDPISGHTALYWYRQSLGQGPEFLIYFQGTGAADDSGLPNDRFFAVRPEGSVSTLKIQRTERGDSAVYLCASSFDREETQYFGPGTRLLVL.

This chain joins TRBV4-1 and TRBJ2-7; no clear D gene. Trimming removed 4 bases at V and 5 bases at J, with 9 bases between. This CDR3 is built from 12 residues. Germline values: CDR1 MGHRA, CDR2 YSYEKL. For the CDR3, the DNA is TGCGCCAGCAGCCCACCGGCCCACGAGCAGTACTTC. Translating gives CASSPPAHEQYF.

The chain couples TRBV9 to TRBJ1-3; 11 bases agree with TRBD1. The CDR3 contains 16 residues. Germline trimming cut 4 bases from V and 4 bases from J; bases unmatched to any gene: 7. Germline loops: CDR1 SGDLS, CDR2 YYNGEE. CDR3 in DNA: TGTGCCAGCAGCCTCTCCGGACAGGGGGCAGGAAACACCATATATTTT. This encodes CASSLSGQGAGNTIYF.

This chain joins TRBV3-1 (or the pseudogene TRBV3-2) and TRBJ2-1, with D possibly being TRBD1 (6 bases). V lost 0 bases and J 6 bases, leaving 9 bases between the germline ends. Germline assignment: CDR1 LGHDT and CDR2 YNNKEL (reference sequence). The CDR3 is 14 amino acids. This CDR3 reads CASSQELGGNEQFF. The CDR3 coding sequence is TGTGCCAGCAGCCAAGAACTAGGGGGCAATGAGCAGTTCTTC.

This chain joins TRBV25-1 and TRBJ1-1, with D possibly being TRBD1 (6 bases). The V end was cut by 3 bases, the J end by 11 bases, with 13 bases between. Germline CDR1 and CDR2: MGHDK and SYGVNS. CDR3 length equals 12 residues. The CDR3 loop is CASSEDSLRAFF. The CDR3 region has the DNA TGTGCCAGCAGTGAGGACAGCCTGAGGGCTTTCTTT. The full variable domain, rest sourced from reference TRBV25-1 and TRBJ1-1, is EADIYQTPRYLVIGTGKKITLECSQTMGHDKMYWYQQDPGMELHLIHYSYGVNSTEKGDLSSESTVSRIRTEHFPLTLESARPSHTSQYLCASSEDSLRAFFGQGTRLTVV.

The chain joins TRBV6-5 to TRBJ2-7; D possibly corresponds to TRBD1 (5 bases). The germline gives CDR1 MNHEY, CDR2 SVGAGI. The V end was cut by 2 bases, the J end by 3 bases, with 8 bases between. This CDR3 contains 13 residues. The CDR3 loop reads CASSYRDSYEQYF. In DNA form, the CDR3 reads TGTGCCAGCAGTTACCGTGACAGCTACGAGCAGTACTTC.

The chain uses TRBV24-1 and TRBJ1-1; tentative D call: TRBD1 (5 bases). The CDR3 runs 12 residues. Germline-derived CDR1 and CDR2 are KGHDR and SFDVKD. V lost 7 bases and J lost 1, with 6 bases in between. The CDR3 protein is CATRGGNTEAFF. CDR3 DNA: TGTGCCACCAGGGGGGGGAACACTGAAGCTTTCTTT.

The rearrangement links TRBV27 to TRBJ2-1; 8 positions match TRBD1. Per germline, CDR1 MNHEY and CDR2 SMNVEV (reference sequence). Trimming cost V 5 bases and J 4 bases; bases outside gene matches: 7. This CDR3 has 15 residues. CDR3 residues: CASSPRDRYYNEQFF. The CDR3 DNA sequence: TGTGCCAGCAGTCCCCGGGACAGGTATTACAATGAGCAGTTCTTC.

The chain uses TRBV6-1 and TRBJ2-7; D perhaps matches TRBD2 (6 bases). CDR3 length: 14 residues. With 8 bases removed from V and 0 bases from J, the gap between germline ends came to 14 bases. CDR1 is MNHNS and CDR2 is SASEGT in the germline V gene. For the CDR3, the DNA is TGTGCCAGCCTCCTAGGAGGGACCTCCTACGAGCAGTACTTC. Its translation: CASLLGGTSYEQYF.

The chain carries TRBV4-2 and TRBJ2-7; 8 nucleotides align to TRBD1. CDR1 and CDR2 (germline): LGHNA, YNFKEQ. The CDR3 totals 15 residues. J was trimmed by 2 bases and V by 1 base; bases with no gene match: 4. CDR3 residues: CASSQGTTGAYEQYF. CDR3 nucleotides: TGTGCCAGCAGCCAAGGTACGACAGGGGCCTACGAGCAGTACTTC.

The chain employs TRBV6-2 or TRBV6-3 and TRBJ2-3; 7 positions match TRBD2. Trimming took 2 bases from V and 11 from J; bases not matched to a gene: 13. The length of the CDR3 is 15 residues. The V gene's germline CDR1 is MNHEY and CDR2 SVGEGT. CDR3 sequence reads: CASSYAGAAGEQQYF. The CDR3 region has the DNA TGTGCCAGCAGTTACGCGGGAGCAGCCGGGGAGCAGCAGTATTTT.

The chain couples TRBV5-1 to TRBJ2-1; D unclear. Germline CDR1 reads SGHRS; CDR2 reads YFSETQ. The V end lost 0 bases, the J end lost 0 bases, and 7 bases lay between the germline ends. There are 15 residues in the CDR3. The CDR3: CASSLGQVSYNEQFF. CDR3 DNA sequence: TGCGCCAGCAGCTTGGGGCAGGTCTCCTACAATGAGCAGTTCTTC.

In this sample, this clone turned up once. The V call is TRBV4-2, the J call TRBJ2-5; D could derive from TRBD1 or TRBD2 (5 bases each). From germline, CDR1 is LGHNA and CDR2 YNFKEQ. Between the trimmed V and J ends, which lost 1 base and 2 bases, there was a span of 20 bases. The length of the CDR3 is 18 residues. CDR3 nucleotides: TGTGCCAGCAGCCAAGCTCTGACCGGGACGCCGTCACAAGAGACCCAGTACTTC. Translating gives CASSQALTGTPSQETQYF.

This sequence joins TRBV27 and TRBJ2-1; no firm D call. V dropped 2 bases and J dropped 4 bases, with 9 bases sitting between them. The CDR3 is 14 amino acids. Germline loops: CDR1 MNHEY, CDR2 SMNVEV (reference sequence). The CDR3 reads CASSLSASYNEQFF. CDR3 nucleotide sequence: TGTGCCAGCAGTTTAAGTGCTTCGTACAATGAGCAGTTCTTC.